This TCR beta chain derives from a study of T cell repertoires in cytomegalovirus infection. Study at large: Public TCR beta signatures marked donors with CMV infection and the matching HLA. Study results and limitations: CMV carriers with the relevant HLA were identified by cumulative public TCR beta family frequency. The ex vivo response was dominated by HLA-C-restricted CMV-specific TCR beta clonotypes.

This clonotype was detected a few times. What it binds is unknown. Each CDR3 protein gets one entry after TCRdb re-called the reads with MiXCR. The data contain 500,000 or so distinct CDR3 sequences, about 17% of them singletons. V trimming: 2 bases; J trimming: 0 bases; junction bases outside the gene matches: 4. CDR1 and CDR2 (germline): SGHRS, YFSETQ. The CDR3 loop spans 16 amino acids. Sequences were obtained from CD8+ T cells from PBMCs. This sequence joins TRBV5-1 and TRBJ2-7; 11 bases are a match to TRBD2. The receptor was isolated from a human donor in good health (CMV status not recorded). Some clones in this sample may be carry-over from other donors' samples. CDR3 nucleotides: TGCGCCAGCAGCTTAGTAGCGGGGGGGAGCTCCTACGAGCAGTACTTC. As protein: CASSLVAGGSSYEQYF.